A selection of T cell receptor beta chains follows, all from one sample in a study of blood T cell repertoires in COVID-19. The table came from immunoSEQ multiplex PCR; TCRdb's copy has only in-frame clones and leaves some out. The sample holds around 50,000 clones; more than 75% are singletons and the top ten take roughly 24%. Sequencing was done on a sample of peripheral blood. The receptors come from a woman older than 75 with acute or convalescent COVID-19. Each CDR3 is given with its conserved first and last residue. A D gene is named only where the DNA matches it firmly. Some rows have no size entry. The others give once, few or many, or a class for an expanded clone.

j_call d_call v_call clone_size cdr3_nt cdr3_aa
TRBJ2-3 TRBD2 TRBV5-1 NA TGCGCCAGCAGCCCGTCCCTAGCGGGACGGGGTAACGGGCAGTATTTT CASSPSLAGRGNGQYF
TRBJ2-2 NA TRBV28 once TGTGCCAGCAGTTTACTGGACAGTACGAACACCGGGGAGCTGTTTTTT CASSLLDSTNTGELFF
TRBJ1-1 TRBD1 TRBV18 once TGTGCCAGCTCACTCCGACAGGGGGAGGGCACTGAAGCTTTCTTT CASSLRQGEGTEAFF
TRBJ2-2 NA TRBV3-1/TRBV3-2 once TGTGCCAGCAGCCAAGCGGGCGGGGAGCTGTTTTTT CASSQAGGELFF
TRBJ2-3 TRBD2 TRBV25-1 once TGTGCCAGCAGTGAAGGACAACTAGCGGGGCCCGGAGATACGCAGTATTTT CASSEGQLAGPGDTQYF
TRBJ1-2 TRBD1 TRBV19 NA TGTGCCAGTAGTATAGGGGGACGGACAGGGGGCAATGGCTACACCTTC CASSIGGRTGGNGYTF
TRBJ2-1 NA TRBV3-1/TRBV3-2 NA TGTGCCAGCAGCCAAGATTTGATCACTAGCACCGATGAGCAGTTCTTC CASSQDLITSTDEQFF
TRBJ2-1 NA TRBV19 NA TGTGCCAGTAGTATAGATCAGGGGGGACAATTAGGCAATGAGCAGTTCTTC CASSIDQGGQLGNEQFF
TRBJ2-5 NA TRBV5-1 NA TGCGCCAGCAGCTTGGGGGCCGGCTTGGAGACCCAGTACTTC CASSLGAGLETQYF
TRBJ1-1 NA TRBV29-1 NA TGCAGCCCCGGGACGGGGGATGAAGCTTTCTTT CSPGTGDEAFF
TRBJ1-1 NA TRBV2 NA TGTGCCAGCAGTGATCCCGGAGGGGGGGGCTCGGGAACTGAAGCTTTCTTT CASSDPGGGGSGTEAFF
TRBJ1-5 NA TRBV2 NA TGTGCCAGCAGTACCTCAGGGCAGGGCAATCAGCCCCAGCATTTT CASSTSGQGNQPQHF
TRBJ1-1 NA TRBV6-1 NA TGTGCCAGCAGTGAAGGCCCGGGAGGAACTGAAGCTTTCTTT CASSEGPGGTEAFF
TRBJ2-6 TRBD1 TRBV29-1 NA TGCAGCGTTCCCGGGACAGGAGTCTCTGGGGCCAACGTCCTGACTTTC CSVPGTGVSGANVLTF
TRBJ1-5 NA TRBV27 NA TGTGCCAGCAGCCCGACCCCGGAGCAGCCCCAGCATTTT CASSPTPEQPQHF
TRBJ2-5 TRBD1 TRBV19 NA TGTGCCAGTAGTTACCAGGGGGCCCAGTACTTC CASSYQGAQYF
TRBJ2-3 TRBD1 TRBV5-1 NA TGCGCCAGCAGCCCGGGACAGCCTAGCACAGATACGCAGTATTTT CASSPGQPSTDTQYF
TRBJ2-3 TRBD2 TRBV9 NA TGTGCCAGCAGCCCCCGGGGGGCTAGCGGGAGTTGGGGCACAGATACGCAGTATTTT CASSPRGASGSWGTDTQYF
TRBJ2-7 NA TRBV12-5 NA TGTGCTAGTGGTTTGGTTCTACGGGAGCAGTACTTC CASGLVLREQYF
TRBJ1-1 TRBD1 TRBV5-4 NA TGTGCCAGCAGCGCGACAGGGGTAGGGAACACTGAAGCTTTCTTT CASSATGVGNTEAFF